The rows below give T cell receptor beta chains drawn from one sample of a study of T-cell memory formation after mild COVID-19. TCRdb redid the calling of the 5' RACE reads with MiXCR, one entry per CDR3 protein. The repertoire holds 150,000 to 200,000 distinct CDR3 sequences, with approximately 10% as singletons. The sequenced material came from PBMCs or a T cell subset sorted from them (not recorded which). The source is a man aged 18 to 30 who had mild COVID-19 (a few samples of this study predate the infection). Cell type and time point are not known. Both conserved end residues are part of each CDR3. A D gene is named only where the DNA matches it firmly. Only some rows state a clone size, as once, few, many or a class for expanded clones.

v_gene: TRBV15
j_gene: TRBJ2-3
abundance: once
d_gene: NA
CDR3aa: CATSRDGGGGLDTQYF
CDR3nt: TGTGCCACCAGCAGAGATGGGGGAGGAGGTTTGGATACGCAGTATTTT

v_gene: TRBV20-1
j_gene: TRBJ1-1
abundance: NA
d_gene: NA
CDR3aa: CSARKNTEAFF
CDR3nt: TGCAGTGCTCGTAAGAACACTGAAGCTTTCTTT

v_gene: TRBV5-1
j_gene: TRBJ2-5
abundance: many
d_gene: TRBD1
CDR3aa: CASSLGDRVGETQYF
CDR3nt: TGCGCCAGCAGCTTGGGGGACAGGGTTGGAGAGACCCAGTACTTC

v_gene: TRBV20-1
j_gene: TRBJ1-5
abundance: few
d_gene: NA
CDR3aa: CSARLQNQPQHF
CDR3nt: TGCAGTGCTAGGTTACAGAATCAGCCCCAGCATTTT

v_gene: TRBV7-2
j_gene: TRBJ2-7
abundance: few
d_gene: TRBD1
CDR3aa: CASSFTGQSSYEQYF
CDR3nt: TGTGCCAGCAGCTTTACGGGACAGAGCTCCTACGAGCAGTACTTC

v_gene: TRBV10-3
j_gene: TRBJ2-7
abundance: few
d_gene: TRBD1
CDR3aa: CAISVTGQGAYEQYF
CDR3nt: TGTGCCATCAGTGTTACGGGACAGGGGGCATACGAGCAGTACTTC

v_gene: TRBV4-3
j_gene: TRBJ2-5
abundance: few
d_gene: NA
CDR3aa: CASSHYEGETQYF
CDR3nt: TGCGCCAGCAGCCACTATGAAGGGGAGACCCAGTACTTC

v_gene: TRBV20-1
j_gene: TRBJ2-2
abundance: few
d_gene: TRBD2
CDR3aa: CSARPSGGAGSTVELFF
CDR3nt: TGCAGTGCTCGCCCTAGCGGGGGGGCCGGTAGCACCGTGGAGCTGTTTTTT

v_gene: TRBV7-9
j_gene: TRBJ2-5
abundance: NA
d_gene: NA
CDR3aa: CASSLAAGLLETQYF
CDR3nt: TGTGCCAGCAGCTTAGCAGCAGGTTTGTTGGAGACCCAGTACTTC

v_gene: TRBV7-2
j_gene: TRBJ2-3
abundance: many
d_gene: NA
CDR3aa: CASTFSSSGKDTQYF
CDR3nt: TGTGCCAGCACCTTCTCTAGTAGCGGAAAAGATACGCAGTATTTT

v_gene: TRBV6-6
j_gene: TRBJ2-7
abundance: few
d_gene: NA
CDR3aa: CASSSPRVAYEQYF
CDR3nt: TGTGCCAGCAGTTCCCCTAGGGTAGCCTACGAGCAGTACTTC

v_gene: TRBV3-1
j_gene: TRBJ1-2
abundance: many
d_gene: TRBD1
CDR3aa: CASSSTGYYGYTF
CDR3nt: TGTGCCAGCAGTTCGACAGGGTACTATGGCTACACCTTC

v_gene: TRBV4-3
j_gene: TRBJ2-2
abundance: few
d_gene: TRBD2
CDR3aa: CASSQVLAGGNTGELFF
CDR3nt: TGCGCCAGCAGCCAAGTTCTAGCGGGGGGCAACACCGGGGAGCTGTTTTTT

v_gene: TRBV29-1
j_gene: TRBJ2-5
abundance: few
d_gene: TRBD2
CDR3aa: CSVGEGETQYF
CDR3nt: TGCAGCGTCGGGGAGGGGGAGACCCAGTACTTC

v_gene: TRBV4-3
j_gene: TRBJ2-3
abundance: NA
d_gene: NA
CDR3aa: CASSQDRTLTQYF
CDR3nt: TGCGCCAGCAGCCAAGATCGGACCCTGACGCAGTATTTT

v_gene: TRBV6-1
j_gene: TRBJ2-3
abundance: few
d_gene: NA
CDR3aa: CASRDRGTDTQYF
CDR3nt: TGTGCCAGCAGGGACAGAGGCACAGATACGCAGTATTTT

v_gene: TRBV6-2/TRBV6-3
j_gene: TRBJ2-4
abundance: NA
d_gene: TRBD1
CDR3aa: CASSHATGVGNIQYF
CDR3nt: TGTGCCAGCAGTCACGCAACAGGGGTTGGAAACATTCAGTACTTC

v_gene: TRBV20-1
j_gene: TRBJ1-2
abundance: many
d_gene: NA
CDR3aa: CSATGGGSPYGYTF
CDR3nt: TGCAGTGCCACCGGGGGGGGAAGCCCATATGGCTACACCTTC

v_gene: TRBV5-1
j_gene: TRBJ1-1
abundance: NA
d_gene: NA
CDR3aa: CASSLSPMTGGNTEAFF
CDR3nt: TGCGCCAGCAGCTTATCCCCTATGACCGGCGGAAACACTGAAGCTTTCTTT

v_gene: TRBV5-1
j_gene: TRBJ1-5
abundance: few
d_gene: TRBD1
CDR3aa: CASSSGQGHGQPQHF
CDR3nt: TGCGCCAGCAGCTCGGGACAGGGGCATGGTCAGCCCCAGCATTTT

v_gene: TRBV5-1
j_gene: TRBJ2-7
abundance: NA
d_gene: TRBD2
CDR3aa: CASRATGGDYEQYF
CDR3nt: TGCGCCAGCAGAGCAACGGGGGGAGATTACGAGCAGTACTTC

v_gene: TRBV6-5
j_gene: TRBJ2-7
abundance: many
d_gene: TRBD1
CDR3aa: CASSYPGDRGGEQYF
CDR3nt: TGTGCCAGCAGTTACCCCGGGGACAGGGGCGGCGAGCAGTACTTC